Below are 18 T cell receptor beta chains sequenced from a single sample in a study of CD8 T cells in ankylosing spondylitis. TCRdb processed the 5' RACE reads anew with MiXCR; each CDR3 protein has one entry. The data hold hundreds of thousands of distinct CDR3 sequences, with about an eighth observed a single time. General observations from the study: Fewer than ten highly homologous variants made up a TCR beta motif that seemed to typify ankylosing spondylitis blood.

These receptors lack a known antigen. The sequenced sample was blood, either unsorted or a sorted T cell fraction (not recorded which). These receptors were collected from a male donor with ankylosing spondylitis.

As concerns this clonotype: At one boundary the junction diverges from the germline segment, which might be a read error. The chain recombines TRBV2 with TRBJ2-5; D uncertain. The CDR3 runs 14 residues. From germline, CDR1 is SNHLY and CDR2 FYNNEI. In nucleotides, the CDR3 is TGTGCCAACAGTGAAATAGGACGTTACGAGACCCAGTACTTC. Its translation: CANSEIGRYETQYF. Drawing the rest from reference TRBV2 and TRBJ2-5, the complete variable domain is EPEVTQTPSHQVTQMGQEVILRCVPISNHLYFYWYRQILGQKVEFLVSFYNNEISEKSEIFDDQFSVERPDGSNFTLKIRSTKLEDSAMYFCANSEIGRYETQYFGPGTRLLVL.

The V gene is TRBV30, the J gene TRBJ2-1, with D hard to call. Looked up from germline, CDR1 is GTSNPN and CDR2 is SVGIG (reference sequence). Trimming took 2 bases from V and 2 from J, leaving 16 bases between them. The CDR3 is 16 amino acids. CDR3 DNA sequence: TGTGCCTGGAGTCCCTATTGGACCAGCCCCTACAATGAGCAGTTCTTC. It specifies CAWSPYWTSPYNEQFF.

Remarks on this clonotype: A clone one base away is much larger, so this may be a read error. This CDR3 is CASSYRQISYNEQFF. CDR3 nucleotide sequence: TGTGCCAGCAGCTACCGACAGATCTCCTACAATGAGCAGTTCTTC. This rearrangement joins TRBV7-9 to TRBJ2-1, with D perhaps TRBD1 (5 bases). The CDR3 is made up of 15 amino acids. Trimming took off 4 bases at V and 0 bases at J, with 10 bases between the two ends. Germline CDR1 SEHNR, CDR2 FQNEAQ (reference sequence). The variable domain in full, with the rest retrieved from reference TRBV7-9 and TRBJ2-1, is DTGVSQNPRHKITKRGQNVTFRCDPISEHNRLYWYRQTLGQGPEFLTYFQNEAQLEKSRLLSDRFSAERPKGSFSTLEIQRTEQGDSAMYLCASSYRQISYNEQFFGPGTRLTVL.

This clonotype was recorded at least ten times. This rearrangement joins TRBV29-1 to TRBJ1-2; D is unclear. Germline V lookup: CDR1 SQVTM, CDR2 ANQGSEA. The CDR3 is 15 residues long. Trimming shortened V by 0 bases and J by 0 bases, and 11 bases separated the two germline ends. The CDR3 sequence is CSVEDLPEANYGYTF. CDR3 DNA sequence: TGCAGCGTTGAAGATCTCCCAGAAGCTAACTATGGCTACACCTTC.

This clonotype has a handful of counts. This rearrangement joins TRBV6-5 to TRBJ1-1, with D hard to call. This CDR3 spans 16 amino acids. The V gene lost 0 bases and the J gene lost 3 bases, with 14 bases spanning the gap. Germline V gene lookup returns CDR1 MNHEY and CDR2 SVGAGI. CDR3 nucleotide sequence: TGTGCCAGCAGTTACTCGAGTACGCCCCCGGACACTGAAGCTTTCTTT. It encodes CASSYSSTPPDTEAFF.

The chain combines TRBV18 with TRBJ2-1; no clear D. CDR1 and CDR2 from the germline V gene are KGHSH and LQKENI. This CDR3 is built from 14 residues. The V and J ends lost 2 bases and 4 bases respectively, with 9 bases between them. In nucleotides, the CDR3 is TGTGCCAGCTCACCAGGGTACCCATACAATGAGCAGTTCTTC. This encodes CASSPGYPYNEQFF.

The CDR3 protein is CASSSRLAAPRSDTQYF. Written as DNA, the CDR3 is TGTGCCAGCAGCTCAAGACTAGCGGCCCCCCGCTCAGATACGCAGTATTTT. The chain is built from TRBV7-2 and TRBJ2-3, with 9 bases that match TRBD2. The CDR3 has 17 residues. Per the germline V gene, CDR1 is SGHTA and CDR2 is FQGNSA. After removal of 4 bases from V and 4 bases from J, the junction contained 12 bases not matched to a gene. Supplemented by reference TRBV7-2 and TRBJ2-3, the full variable domain reads GAGVSQSPSNKVTEKGKDVELRCDPISGHTALYWYRQSLGQGLEFLIYFQGNSAPDKSGLPSDRFSAERTGGSVSTLTIQRTQQEDSAVYLCASSSRLAAPRSDTQYFGPGTRLTVL.

The rearrangement uses TRBV23-1 and TRBJ2-1; D perhaps matches TRBD1 (5 bases). TRBV23-1 is an open reading frame whose function is uncertain. The length of the CDR3 is 11 residues. The V end was cut by 3 bases, the J end by 16 bases, with 13 bases between. The CDR3 sequence is CASSHQGPLFF. The DNA of the CDR3 is TGCGCCAGCAGTCATCAGGGCCCCCTATTCTTC.

The rearrangement links TRBV29-1 to TRBJ2-1; TRBD1 is a possible D gene (6 bases). The germline V gene has CDR1 SQVTM and CDR2 ANQGSEA. The V gene lost 7 bases and the J gene lost 4 bases, with 11 bases spanning the gap. CDR3 length: 12 amino acids. The CDR3 DNA reads TGCAGCGGACAGACAGGTTACAATGAGCAGTTCTTC. Translated: CSGQTGYNEQFF.

This clonotype was recorded at least ten times. V usage is TRBV4-3 and J usage is TRBJ1-2, with 9 bases matching TRBD1. This CDR3 comprises 15 residues. The junction had 7 bases not matched to a gene; V was cut back by 1 base and J by 7 bases. CDR1 and CDR2 from the germline V gene are LGHNA and YSLEER. CDR3 nucleotides: TGCGCCAGCAGCCAAGGGGTACAGGGGGCAGGTGGCTACACCTTC. It specifies CASSQGVQGAGGYTF.

The gene calls are TRBV20-1 and TRBJ1-4; D not resolved. Germline CDR1 reads DFQATT; CDR2 reads SNEGSKA (reference sequence). V lost 7 bases, J lost 5 bases, and 14 bases lay in between. This CDR3 comprises 13 residues. CDR3 DNA sequence: TGCAGTGTCCAGCTGGTGGGGAATGAAAAACTGTTTTTT. This encodes CSVQLVGNEKLFF.

This clonotype occurred a few times. The V and J genes are TRBV4-3 and TRBJ1-5; D unresolved. V was shortened by 0 bases and J by 5 bases, with 8 bases between the two germline ends. Germline V gene data show CDR1 as LGHNA and CDR2 as YSLEER. The CDR3 totals 14 residues. CDR3 sequence: CASSQDARYQPQHF. CDR3 sequence (DNA): TGCGCCAGCAGCCAAGACGCGCGATATCAGCCCCAGCATTTT.

This clonotype was observed many times. This chain joins TRBV12-3 or TRBV12-4 and TRBJ2-7; perhaps TRBD1 as D (6 bases). V was shortened by 4 bases and J by 7 bases, with 14 bases between the two germline ends. CDR3 length: 13 amino acids. DNA of the CDR3: TGTGCCAGCAGTTCGTCCAGGGGTCGGGAGCAGTACTTC. Translation: CASSSSRGREQYF.

This clonotype appeared a few times. CDR3 DNA: TGTGCCAGCAGTCCTCACCCGGGACAGGGGAACTATGGCTACACCTTC. This encodes CASSPHPGQGNYGYTF. The chain recombines TRBV28 with TRBJ1-2; TRBD1 aligns across 10 bases. From germline, CDR1 is MDHEN and CDR2 SYDVKM. The junction had 8 bases not matched to a gene; V was cut back by 5 bases and J by 2 bases. The CDR3 is made up of 16 amino acids.

J is TRBJ2-1 and V is TRBV20-1; weak D call: TRBD2 (6 bases). This CDR3 contains 15 residues. The ends were cut back, 0 bases at V and 4 bases at J, with 13 bases in the middle. CDR1 DFQATT and CDR2 SNEGSKA come from the germline V gene (reference sequence). For the CDR3, the DNA is TGCAGTGCTAGAGAAGGTGGGAGGCATTACAATGAGCAGTTCTTC. Protein sequence: CSAREGGRHYNEQFF.

The chain combines TRBV20-1 with TRBJ2-7; 8 bases are shared with TRBD2. CDR3 length: 14 amino acids. Trimming cost V 6 bases and J 5 bases; bases outside gene matches: 12. CDR1 is DFQATT, CDR2 SNEGSKA, per germline (reference sequence). The CDR3 coding sequence is TGCAGTGCCCTATCCGCAATAGCGGGAAACGAGCAGTACTTC. Its translation: CSALSAIAGNEQYF.

This clonotype was counted a few times. J is TRBJ2-3 and V is TRBV20-1; D is perhaps TRBD2 (6 bases). CDR3 length: 14 amino acids. Germline V gene lookup returns CDR1 DFQATT and CDR2 SNEGSKA (reference sequence). Trimming removed 2 bases at V and 0 bases at J, with 9 bases between. The CDR3 protein is CSARIGTSTDTQYF. CDR3 nucleotide sequence: TGCAGTGCTAGAATAGGGACTAGCACAGATACGCAGTATTTT.

This clonotype was observed a few times. The chain carries TRBV6-5 and TRBJ1-2; D remains ambiguous. Germline V gene sequence: CDR1 MNHEY, CDR2 SVGAGI. Trimming took 0 bases from V and 4 from J, leaving 12 bases between them. This CDR3 region has 15 residues. The CDR3 sequence is CASSYSGSFFYGYTF. The DNA for the CDR3 is TGTGCCAGCAGTTACTCGGGCAGCTTCTTCTATGGCTACACCTTC.